This T cell receptor (beta chain) was retrieved from a study of T cell responses to AZD1222 COVID-19 vaccine. Study results and caveats: The study identified only six AZD1222 recipients as seropositive at baseline. Reportedly, close to half of spike-specific TCRs are directed against unmutated variant regions.

Notes on this clone: Its antigen is unidentified.

The assay was immunoSEQ multiplex PCR, and TCRdb's table has in-frame clones only and misses some. The sample holds about 73,000 clones, approximately 89% seen once. The CDR3 sequence is 14 residues long. V shed 0 bases and J shed 5 bases, with 8 bases lying between them. CDR1 and CDR2 from the germline V gene are MNHEY and SVGAGI. The source material was peripheral blood, sampled on day 0 of AZD1222 vaccination. This clonotype was obtained from an adult in good health. The gene calls are TRBV6-5 and TRBJ2-1; D call uncertain. The DNA for the CDR3 is TGTGCCAGCAGTTACTCTGCAGTAAACAATGAGCAGTTCTTC. This codes for CASSYSAVNNEQFF.